Each of the 20 T cell receptor beta chains below was sequenced from the same sample in a study of vaccination and CD4 T cells after COVID-19. No antigen has been identified for these receptors. Sample treatment: roughly ten-day PBMC culture with coronavirus spike peptide pools or control peptides (ViraFEST assay). An Oncomine TCR Beta short-read assay was used to sequence the DNA from cultured CD4+ T cells. TCRdb reprocessed the PCR reads via MiXCR and lists one record per CDR3 protein. The sample includes some 11,000 distinct CDR3 sequences, 29% of them seen just once. The sequencing sample was made of cultured CD4+ T cells from blood. Source of these receptors: a human donor with COVID-19.

This clonotype has only a few counts. The V gene is TRBV7-9, the J gene TRBJ1-1; possible D gene TRBD1, 5 bases. Between the trimmed V and J ends, which lost 4 bases and 5 bases, there was a span of 17 bases. The CDR3 is 15 residues long. Germline-derived CDR1 and CDR2 are SEHNR and FQNEAQ (reference sequence). CDR3 nucleotide sequence: TGTGCCAGCAGCTCAAACAGGAGGTCGGGAACTGAAGCTTTCTTT. Its protein product is CASSSNRRSGTEAFF.

In nucleotides, the CDR3 is TGCAGTGCTAGGCCCGGGAGTAGCCCTGGAAACACCATATATTTT. This codes for CSARPGSSPGNTIYF. V and J are TRBV20-1 and TRBJ1-3; D is undetermined. This CDR3 spans 15 amino acids. The germline V gene encodes CDR1 DFQATT and CDR2 SNEGSKA (reference sequence). Deletions cut 3 bases from V and 2 bases from J, with 14 bases between.

This rearrangement joins TRBV9 to TRBJ1-2, with 8 bases matching TRBD1. Trimming at V came to 4 bases and at J to 7 bases, leaving 12 bases not matched to a gene. The germline CDR1 and CDR2 sequences are SGDLS and YYNGEE. CDR3 length: 15 amino acids. The DNA of the CDR3 is TGTGCCAGCAGCCCAAACCACGGGACAGGCTCTGGCTACACCTTC. It codes for CASSPNHGTGSGYTF.

The CDR3 here is CASSLDGVSTDTQYF. The CDR3 DNA is TGCGCCAGCAGCTTGGATGGGGTTAGCACAGATACGCAGTATTTT. This sequence joins TRBV5-1 and TRBJ2-3; D call uncertain. Trimming cost V 0 bases and J 0 bases, with 8 bases left between them. The germline gives CDR1 SGHRS, CDR2 YFSETQ. CDR3 length equals 15 residues. Filled out from reference TRBV5-1 and TRBJ2-3, the complete variable domain reads KAGVTQTPRYLIKTRGQQVTLSCSPISGHRSVSWYQQTPGQGLQFLFEYFSETQRNKGNFPGRFSGRQFSNSRSEMNVSTLELGDSALYLCASSLDGVSTDTQYFGPGTRLTVL.

By sample fraction, this clonotype is medium-sized. CDR3 sequence reads: CASWTPRQSMGDGYTF. The CDR3 nucleotides read TGTGCCAGTTGGACCCCCCGACAGTCAATGGGCGATGGCTACACCTTC. The chain joins TRBV6-1 to TRBJ1-2, with TRBD1 as a possible D gene (5 bases). CDR3 length: 16 amino acids. Per germline, CDR1 MNHNS and CDR2 SASEGT. V was pared by 9 bases and J by 6 bases, with 26 bases between.

This chain connects TRBV27 to TRBJ1-4; no clear D gene. Germline lookup yields CDR1 MNHEY and CDR2 SMNVEV (reference sequence). The CDR3 is made up of 17 amino acids. Trimming stripped 1 base from V and 0 bases from J, with 12 bases between. The CDR3 spells CASSLLGRGATNEKLFF. CDR3 sequence (DNA): TGTGCCAGCAGTTTATTAGGGAGAGGTGCAACTAATGAAAAACTGTTTTTT.

Sample share makes this clonotype medium-sized. This sequence joins TRBV11-2 and TRBJ1-5; 7 bases map to TRBD1. CDR3 size: 14 residues. Germline assignment: CDR1 SGHAT and CDR2 FQNNGV. Trimming at V came to 3 bases and at J to 6 bases, leaving 5 bases not matched to a gene. CDR3 region: CASSFDRAGQPQHF. The CDR3 bases are TGTGCCAGCAGCTTCGACAGGGCTGGTCAGCCCCAGCATTTT.

V gene TRBV15 combines with J gene TRBJ1-2; 7 nucleotides align to TRBD1. Germline trimming cut 1 base from V and 2 bases from J; bases unmatched to any gene: 13. This CDR3 contains 18 residues. Per the germline V gene, CDR1 is LNHNV and CDR2 is YYDKDF (reference sequence). The CDR3 sequence is CATSRGVNRGLSNYGYTF. The CDR3, as DNA: TGTGCCACCAGCAGAGGGGTCAACAGGGGTCTCTCCAACTATGGCTACACCTTC.

This clonotype was observed a few times. V usage is TRBV30 and J usage is TRBJ1-4, with 7 bases aligning to TRBD1. The CDR3 is made up of 16 amino acids. CDR1 GTSNPN and CDR2 SVGIG come from the germline V gene (reference sequence). J gave up 5 bases and V 3 bases, and 12 bases lay outside the gene matches. The CDR3 DNA sequence: TGTGCCTGGAGCAAGACCCGGGACAGTACCAATGAAAAACTGTTTTTT. It encodes CAWSKTRDSTNEKLFF. The variable domain in full, with the rest retrieved from reference TRBV30 and TRBJ1-4, is SQTIHQWPATLVQPVGSPLSLECTVEGTSNPNLYWYRQAAGRGLQLLFYSVGIGQISSEVPQNLSASRPQDRQFILSSKKLLLSDSGFYLCAWSKTRDSTNEKLFFGSGTQLSVL.

This clonotype is categorized as medium-sized (0.01 to 0.1%). V usage is TRBV24-1 and J usage is TRBJ2-3; D might be TRBD1 or TRBD2, each matching 5 bases. Per germline, CDR1 KGHDR and CDR2 SFDVKD. The CDR3 totals 14 residues. With 7 bases removed from V and 3 bases from J, the gap between germline ends came to 13 bases. CDR3 amino acids: CATRLGELTDTQYF. The CDR3 bases are TGTGCCACCAGACTAGGGGAATTGACAGATACGCAGTATTTT.

For the CDR3, the DNA is TGTGCCAGCAGTTCCTCCGGGACAGGGAATGAAAAACTGTTTTTT. As protein: CASSSSGTGNEKLFF. The chain uses TRBV6-6 and TRBJ1-4; 9 nucleotides line up with TRBD1. Germline CDR1 MNHNY, CDR2 SVGAGI (reference sequence). V shed 4 bases and J 5 bases; nucleotides not matched to a gene: 5. The length of the CDR3 is 15 residues.

A few counts support this clonotype. The V and J genes are TRBV6-5 and TRBJ2-3; 14 bases are shared with TRBD2. V lost 0 bases and J lost 9; bases outside the gene matches: 5. The CDR3 runs 16 residues. Germline-derived CDR1 and CDR2 are MNHEY and SVGAGI. In DNA, the CDR3 is TGTGCCAGCAGTTACTCCGGGACTAGCGGGGGATCCACGCAGTATTTT. As protein: CASSYSGTSGGSTQYF.

The chain couples TRBV28 to TRBJ1-2; D gene unclear. The V and J ends lost 2 bases and 2 bases respectively, with 6 bases between them. Germline V CDR1 and CDR2: MDHEN, SYDVKM. CDR3 size: 13 residues. The CDR3 nucleotides are TGTGCCAGCAGTTTACTGGGGAACTATGGCTACACCTTC. This encodes CASSLLGNYGYTF.

This clonotype is medium-sized. This chain uses TRBV6-1 with TRBJ2-2, with D perhaps TRBD2 (5 bases). The V end lost 6 bases, the J end lost 3 bases, and 11 bases lay between the germline ends. From germline, CDR1 is MNHNS and CDR2 SASEGT. The CDR3 contains 14 residues. The CDR3 here is CASSPEGYTGELFF. The DNA for the CDR3 is TGTGCCAGCAGCCCTGAGGGATACACCGGGGAGCTGTTTTTT.

This clonotype was seen more than once but under ten times. The chain uses TRBV7-6 and TRBJ1-5, with 7 bases identical to TRBD1. The CDR3 extends over 13 amino acids. CDR1 is SGHVS, CDR2 FNYEAQ, per germline. With V trimmed by 4 bases and J by 7 bases, 4 bases remained unmatched. In DNA form, the CDR3 reads TGTGCCAGCAGCTCAGGGGGAGGCCAGCCCCAGCATTTT. It codes for CASSSGGGQPQHF.

The chain couples TRBV20-1 to TRBJ2-3, with 7 bases lining up with TRBD1. Germline V CDR1 and CDR2: DFQATT, SNEGSKA (reference sequence). The CDR3 is 16 amino acids. V shed 3 bases, J shed 0 bases, and the junction held 9 bases outside the gene matches. CDR3: CSARAPGQRSTDTQYF. DNA for the CDR3: TGCAGTGCTAGGGCCCCGGGACAGAGAAGCACAGATACGCAGTATTTT.

The CDR3 DNA reads TGTGCCAGCAGTCCGGGGCCTACTAGGGAGCAGTACTTC. It yields the protein CASSPGPTREQYF. V usage is TRBV6-1 and J usage is TRBJ2-7; D may match TRBD1 or TRBD2 (5 bases each). Germline loops: CDR1 MNHNS, CDR2 SASEGT. The CDR3 spans 13 residues. The V and J ends lost 5 bases and 7 bases respectively, with 15 bases between them.

This clonotype has only a few counts. The chain combines TRBV27 with TRBJ1-1; the D is unclear. The germline CDR1 and CDR2 sequences are MNHEY and SMNVEV (reference sequence). This CDR3 comprises 16 residues. Trimming cost V 3 bases and J 1 base, with 15 bases left between them. CDR3 bases: TGTGCCAGCAGTTTTGGCAGACCTCCTGGGAACACTGAAGCTTTCTTT. Protein: CASSFGRPPGNTEAFF.

V and J are TRBV6-4 and TRBJ2-3, with TRBD2 identical over 13 bases. This CDR3 comprises 16 residues. With 5 bases clipped from V and 2 bases from J, the junction kept 4 bases outside the gene matches. Germline CDR1 and CDR2: MRHNA and SNTAGT. CDR3 region: CASSPLAGGPTDTQYF. DNA of the CDR3: TGTGCCAGCAGTCCACTAGCGGGGGGGCCCACAGATACGCAGTATTTT.

The chain carries TRBV30 and TRBJ2-6; D might be TRBD1 or TRBD2, each matching 5 bases. Looked up from germline, CDR1 is GTSNPN and CDR2 is SVGIG (reference sequence). V was pared by 3 bases and J by 1 base, with 16 bases between. The CDR3 sequence is 17 residues long. This chain's CDR3 is CAWRRGRMGSGANVLTF. The CDR3 DNA sequence: TGTGCCTGGAGGAGGGGAAGAATGGGGTCTGGGGCCAACGTCCTGACTTTC.